These 19 T cell receptor beta chains originate from one sample sequenced in a study of blood T cell repertoires in COVID-19 (dated by TCRdb to about 2020). Library preparation was by the immunoSEQ multiplex PCR assay. In TCRdb, the immuneACCESS table is reduced to in-frame sequences with V and J assigned. These tables do not hold every clone; where another copy was compared, an unresolved V gene accounts for under half, and the others remain unexplained. The sample has about 420,000 clones on record, approximately 90% of them singletons. The ten top clones hold roughly 0.76% of the sample. Sequencing was done on a sample of peripheral blood. The receptors come from a man aged 18 to 29 with COVID-19, enrolled during active disease.

V is TRBV20-1 and J is TRBJ2-1; TRBD2 matches 9 bases. CDR1 is DFQATT and CDR2 is SNEGSKA in the germline V gene (reference sequence). CDR3 length: 15 amino acids. The J segment lost 6 bases and the V segment lost 3 bases, leaving 9 bases of the junction unmatched. CDR3 DNA sequence: TGCAGTGCTAGTTCGTGGACTAGCGTAGGCAATGAGCAGTTCTTC. Translating it yields CSASSWTSVGNEQFF.

The CDR3 DNA reads as TGTGCCAGCAGCGTAGGCGGGGGCCAAAACCGGGCCTACAATGAGCAGTTCTTC. It codes for CASSVGGGQNRAYNEQFF. The rearrangement joins TRBV9 to TRBJ2-1; D is possibly TRBD2 (7 bases). The CDR3 runs to 18 residues. Between the trimmed V and J ends, which lost 0 bases and 2 bases, there was a span of 18 bases. CDR1 is SGDLS, CDR2 YYNGEE, per germline.

This chain uses TRBV6-5 with TRBJ1-5; maybe TRBD1 (6 bases). The germline V gene has CDR1 MNHEY and CDR2 SVGAGI. The CDR3 has 13 residues. V lost 2 bases to trimming and J lost 9 bases, with 11 bases between them. In nucleotides, the CDR3 is TGTGCCAGCAGTTACACGGGGGGCCGGCCCCAGCATTTT. Translating gives CASSYTGGRPQHF.

The V and J genes are TRBV2 and TRBJ1-1; 7 positions agree with TRBD1. Germline CDR1 reads SNHLY; CDR2 reads FYNNEI. This CDR3 spans 12 amino acids. The V and J ends lost 7 bases and 6 bases, in that order; junction bases with no gene match: 5. The CDR3 DNA sequence: TGTGCCAGCAATATAGGGGGCGCTGAAGCTTTCTTT. Translation gives CASNIGGAEAFF.

This clone was found once. The chain carries TRBV4-1 and TRBJ2-7; 7 bases match TRBD2. The CDR3 totals 15 residues. Trimming took 1 base from V and 3 from J; bases not matched to a gene: 6. Germline lookup yields CDR1 MGHRA and CDR2 YSYEKL. The CDR3 region has the DNA TGCGCCAGCAGCCAAGTCGGGGGGTCGCTCTACGAGCAGTACTTC. It is translated as CASSQVGGSLYEQYF.

The chain links TRBV5-1 to TRBJ2-7, with a possible D match to TRBD1 (6 bases). CDR1 is SGHRS and CDR2 is YFSETQ in the germline V gene. The CDR3 spans 13 residues. V was shortened by 4 bases and J by 3 bases, with 11 bases between the two germline ends. The CDR3 here is CASSTAGVYEQYF. The CDR3 region has the DNA TGCGCCAGCAGCACTGCAGGGGTCTACGAGCAGTACTTC.

V gene TRBV19 combines with J gene TRBJ2-1; 8 nucleotides agree with TRBD2. Germline values: CDR1 LNHDA, CDR2 SQIVND (reference sequence). The V and J ends lost 1 base and 2 bases, in that order; junction bases with no gene match: 7. The length of the CDR3 is 17 residues. CDR3 nucleotide sequence: TGTGCCAGTAGTATAGTAGCGGGACTAGTAACCTACAATGAGCAGTTCTTC. It specifies CASSIVAGLVTYNEQFF.

In this sample, this clone turned up once. V gene TRBV19 combines with J gene TRBJ1-6; D might be TRBD1 (6 bases). The length of the CDR3 is 15 residues. Germline V gene lookup returns CDR1 LNHDA and CDR2 SQIVND (reference sequence). The ends were cut back, 5 bases at V and 7 bases at J, with 15 bases in the middle. CDR3 region: CASSPQGRGNSPLHF. The CDR3 bases are TGTGCCAGTAGTCCTCAGGGGAGGGGAAATTCACCCCTCCACTTT.

The chain couples TRBV4-1 to TRBJ1-2; the match to TRBD1 covers 9 bases. Germline trimming cut 1 base from V and 3 bases from J; bases unmatched to any gene: 6. The CDR3 is made up of 16 amino acids. The V gene's germline CDR1 is MGHRA and CDR2 YSYEKL. For the CDR3, the DNA is TGCGCCAGCAGCCAAGTTGTTAGACAGGGGGACTATGGCTACACCTTC. Translating gives CASSQVVRQGDYGYTF.

This clone was recorded once. V is TRBV18 and J is TRBJ2-5; D is uncertain. The ends were cut back, 6 bases at V and 5 bases at J, with 7 bases in the middle. The germline V gene encodes CDR1 KGHSH and CDR2 LQKENI. The CDR3 has 11 residues. CDR3 DNA: TGTGCCAGCTCCCTCGGGGAGACCCAGTACTTC. Its protein is CASSLGETQYF.

Only a few counts were recorded for this clone. The chain joins TRBV5-1 to TRBJ1-2; D is perhaps TRBD1 (5 bases). V was pared by 4 bases and J by 7 bases, with 26 bases between. This CDR3 spans 17 amino acids. Germline values: CDR1 SGHRS, CDR2 YFSETQ. DNA of the CDR3: TGCGCCAGCAGCACTGGAGTTCGCGCAGGGAGGTTTGGTGGCTACACCTTC. Translated: CASSTGVRAGRFGGYTF.

This CDR3 is CASSSSSGGGELFF. The CDR3 DNA sequence: TGTGCCAGCAGCTCCTCTAGCGGGGGCGGGGAGCTGTTTTTT. The genes are TRBV7-9 and TRBJ2-2; 10 positions match TRBD2. The V segment lost 4 bases and the J segment 7 bases; nucleotides outside the gene matches: 3. The CDR3 extends over 14 amino acids. Germline CDR1 and CDR2: SEHNR and FQNEAQ (reference sequence).

This clone has a single count. The chain carries TRBV7-9 and TRBJ2-5; 7 nucleotides agree with TRBD2. Germline V gene sequence: CDR1 SEHNR, CDR2 FQNEAQ (reference sequence). With V trimmed by 2 bases and J by 0 bases, 3 bases remained unmatched. The CDR3 totals 15 residues. The CDR3 DNA follows: TGTGCCAGCAGCTTACTGCTAGCGGACCAAGAGACCCAGTACTTC. Encoded protein: CASSLLLADQETQYF.

The gene calls are TRBV5-4 and TRBJ1-6; 7 bases are a match to TRBD1. Trimming took 3 bases from V and 5 from J; bases not matched to a gene: 5. The germline V gene has CDR1 SGHNT and CDR2 YYREEE (reference sequence). This CDR3 has 15 residues. The CDR3 spells CASSWGQRDNSPLHF. The CDR3 DNA follows: TGTGCCAGCAGCTGGGGACAGAGAGATAATTCACCCCTCCACTTT.

This chain joins TRBV6-6 and TRBJ1-5, with D tentatively TRBD1 (5 bases). The V end lost 6 bases, the J end lost 1 base, and 13 bases lay between the germline ends. This CDR3 is 15 amino acids long. CDR1 and CDR2 (germline): MNHNY, SVGAGI (reference sequence). CDR3 coding DNA: TGTGCCAGCAGGCCGGGACTGTCGAGCAATCAGCCCCAGCATTTT. This sequence encodes CASRPGLSSNQPQHF.

V gene TRBV6-1 combines with J gene TRBJ1-5; D is perhaps TRBD1 (5 bases). CDR1 and CDR2 (germline): MNHNS, SASEGT. V shed 3 bases and J shed 3 bases, with 12 bases lying between them. The CDR3 is made up of 15 amino acids. The CDR3 spells CASSEQTVLNQPQHF. The CDR3 coding sequence is TGTGCCAGCAGTGAGCAGACAGTACTCAATCAGCCCCAGCATTTT.

The chain couples TRBV24-1 to TRBJ2-5, with D tentatively TRBD1 (7 bases). CDR1 is KGHDR, CDR2 SFDVKD, per germline. This CDR3 comprises 13 residues. Trimming shortened V by 11 bases and J by 3 bases, and 15 bases separated the two germline ends. DNA of the CDR3: TGTGCCAGCCTGGACAGGACTAAAGAGACCCAGTACTTC. It is translated as CASLDRTKETQYF.

This clone was observed a few times. J is TRBJ2-7 and V is TRBV19, with 7 bases fitting TRBD1. The CDR3 consists of 15 residues. From germline, CDR1 is LNHDA and CDR2 SQIVND (reference sequence). The ends lost 3 bases at V and 2 bases at J; junction bases unmatched: 7. The CDR3 DNA is TGTGCCAGTAGTATTGGATTGACAGGGACCTACGAGCAGTACTTC. Its protein is CASSIGLTGTYEQYF.

This clone was picked up one time. This chain joins TRBV11-3 and TRBJ1-5; TRBD1 aligns across 11 bases. Germline values: CDR1 SGHNT, CDR2 YENEEA. The CDR3 spans 14 residues. V lost 8 bases and J lost 6; bases outside the gene matches: 6. Here the CDR3 reads CASPGTGGGQPQHF. The CDR3 DNA is TGTGCCAGCCCCGGGACAGGGGGTGGTCAGCCCCAGCATTTT.